Listed here are 7 T cell receptor beta chains from one sample, sequenced in a study of T-cell reconstitution after alpha-beta-depleted transplantation in children. Library preparation (for TCRbeta) was performed with unique molecular identifiers. TCRdb analysed the PCR reads with MiXCR anew, one entry per CDR3 protein. The repertoire has about 58,000 distinct CDR3 sequences, approximately 46% of them found once; the top ten carry 95% to 98%. Source: PBMCs, mostly from graft donor cells, taken 360 days after TCRalphabeta/CD19-depleted stem cell transplant. The receptors were gathered from a male patient between 5 and 17 years old who had a stem cell transplant for acute lymphoblastic leukemia, so the T cells may come from the graft donor.

This sequence joins TRBV5-1 and TRBJ2-3; TRBD2 aligns across 9 bases. Trimming cost V 2 bases and J 6 bases; bases outside gene matches: 10. From germline, CDR1 is SGHRS and CDR2 YFSETQ. The CDR3 spans 16 residues. The CDR3 spells CASSLSGGGRADTQYF. CDR3 bases: TGCGCCAGCAGCTTATCCGGAGGCGGGAGGGCCGATACGCAGTATTTT.

The rearrangement joins TRBV5-1 to TRBJ2-2; unclear D gene. V dropped 0 bases and J dropped 0 bases, with 3 bases sitting between them. This CDR3 is 14 amino acids long. CDR1 is SGHRS, CDR2 YFSETQ, per germline. CDR3 sequence reads: CASSLVTNTGELFF. Here the CDR3 DNA reads TGCGCCAGCAGCTTGGTAACGAACACCGGGGAGCTGTTTTTT.

A few counts support this clonotype. The chain uses TRBV9 and TRBJ2-2; D ambiguous. This CDR3 region has 13 residues. The germline V and J ends were trimmed by 3 bases and 3 bases, with 6 bases remaining between them. Germline CDR1 SGDLS, CDR2 YYNGEE. The CDR3: CASSAFHTGELFF. For the CDR3, the DNA is TGTGCCAGCAGCGCCTTTCACACCGGGGAGCTGTTTTTT.

This rearrangement joins TRBV20-1 to TRBJ1-2; D is uncertain. Trimming took off 3 bases at V and 4 bases at J, with 9 bases between the two ends. This CDR3 is 12 amino acids long. The germline gives CDR1 DFQATT, CDR2 SNEGSKA (reference sequence). The CDR3 DNA is TGCAGTGCTAGTCGACGGACCTATGGCTACACCTTC. Encoded protein: CSASRRTYGYTF.

This chain links TRBV9 with TRBJ2-1, with D perhaps assigned TRBD1 or TRBD2 (6 bases each). The CDR3 length is 15 residues. V was cut by 3 bases and J by 7 bases, with 17 bases left in between. The V gene's germline CDR1 is SGDLS and CDR2 YYNGEE. The CDR3 spells CASSAHREAGNEQFF. The CDR3 nucleotides are TGTGCCAGCAGCGCCCACAGGGAAGCGGGTAATGAGCAGTTCTTC.

The V gene is TRBV6-1, the J gene TRBJ2-1; weak D call: TRBD1 (6 bases). Germline CDR1 MNHNS, CDR2 SASEGT. The CDR3 runs 15 residues. V was cut by 6 bases and J by 0 bases, with 12 bases left in between. CDR3 loop: CASSLGQPSYNEQFF. The DNA for the CDR3 is TGTGCCAGCAGCCTTGGACAGCCCTCCTACAATGAGCAGTTCTTC.

There are a few counts of this clonotype. The chain combines TRBV12-3 or TRBV12-4 with TRBJ2-3, with D tentatively TRBD2 (5 bases). Trimming took off 5 bases at V and 0 bases at J, with 15 bases between the two ends. The CDR3 is 16 amino acids. CDR3 region: CASSPERTFSTDTQYF. The CDR3 nucleotides are TGTGCCAGCAGTCCAGAGCGGACTTTTAGCACAGATACGCAGTATTTT.